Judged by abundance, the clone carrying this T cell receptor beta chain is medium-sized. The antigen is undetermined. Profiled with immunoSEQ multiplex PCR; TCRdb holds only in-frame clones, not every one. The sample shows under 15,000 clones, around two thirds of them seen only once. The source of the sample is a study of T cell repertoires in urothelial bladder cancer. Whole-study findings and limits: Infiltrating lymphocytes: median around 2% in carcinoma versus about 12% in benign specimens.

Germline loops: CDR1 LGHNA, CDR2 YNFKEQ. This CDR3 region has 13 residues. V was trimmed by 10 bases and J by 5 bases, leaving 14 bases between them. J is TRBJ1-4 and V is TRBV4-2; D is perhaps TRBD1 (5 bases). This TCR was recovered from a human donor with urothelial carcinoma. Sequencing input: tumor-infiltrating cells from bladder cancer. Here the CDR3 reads CATRLGANEKLFF. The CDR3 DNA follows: TGTGCCACCCGTTTAGGGGCGAATGAAAAACTGTTTTTT.